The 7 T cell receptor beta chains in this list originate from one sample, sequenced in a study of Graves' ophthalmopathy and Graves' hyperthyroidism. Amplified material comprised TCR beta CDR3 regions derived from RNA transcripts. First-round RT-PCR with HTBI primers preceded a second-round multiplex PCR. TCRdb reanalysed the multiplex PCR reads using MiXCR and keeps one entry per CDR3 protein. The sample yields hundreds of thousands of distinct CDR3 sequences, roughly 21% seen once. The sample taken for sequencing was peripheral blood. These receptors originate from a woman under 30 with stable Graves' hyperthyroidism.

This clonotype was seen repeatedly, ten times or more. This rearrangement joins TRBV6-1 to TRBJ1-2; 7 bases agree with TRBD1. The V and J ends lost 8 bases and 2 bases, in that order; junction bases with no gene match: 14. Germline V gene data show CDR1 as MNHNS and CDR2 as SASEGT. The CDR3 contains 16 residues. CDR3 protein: CASGRLHDRENYGYTF. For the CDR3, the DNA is TGTGCCAGCGGGCGACTTCACGACAGGGAGAACTATGGCTACACCTTC.

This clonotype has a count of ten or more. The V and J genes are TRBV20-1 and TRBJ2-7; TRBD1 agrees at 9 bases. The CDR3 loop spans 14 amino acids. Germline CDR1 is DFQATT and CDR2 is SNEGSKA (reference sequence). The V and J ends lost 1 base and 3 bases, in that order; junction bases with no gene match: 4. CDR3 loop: CSARAGTGNYEQYF. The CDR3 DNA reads TGCAGTGCTAGAGCCGGGACAGGGAACTACGAGCAGTACTTC.

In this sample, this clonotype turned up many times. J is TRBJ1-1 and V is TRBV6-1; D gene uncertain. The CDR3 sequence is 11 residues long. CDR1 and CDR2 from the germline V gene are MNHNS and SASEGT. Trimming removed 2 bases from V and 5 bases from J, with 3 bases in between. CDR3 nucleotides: TGTGCCAGCAGTGAACGGACTGAAGCTTTCTTT. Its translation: CASSERTEAFF.

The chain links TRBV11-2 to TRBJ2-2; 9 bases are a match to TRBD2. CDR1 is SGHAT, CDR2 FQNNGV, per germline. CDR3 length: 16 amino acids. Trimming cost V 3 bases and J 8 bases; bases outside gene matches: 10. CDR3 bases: TGTGCCAGCAGCTTCCTGGGTAGCGGGAGTCGAGGGGAGCTGTTTTTT. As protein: CASSFLGSGSRGELFF.

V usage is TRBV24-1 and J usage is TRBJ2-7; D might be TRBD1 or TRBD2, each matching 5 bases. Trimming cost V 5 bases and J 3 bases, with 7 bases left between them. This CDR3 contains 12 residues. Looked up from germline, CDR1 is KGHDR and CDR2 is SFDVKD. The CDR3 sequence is CATSGDGYEQYF. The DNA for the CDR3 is TGTGCCACCAGTGGGGACGGCTACGAGCAGTACTTC.

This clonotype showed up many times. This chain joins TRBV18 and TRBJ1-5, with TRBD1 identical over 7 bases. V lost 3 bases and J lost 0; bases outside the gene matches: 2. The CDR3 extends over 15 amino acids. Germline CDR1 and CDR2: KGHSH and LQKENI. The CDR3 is CASSPGQNSNQPQHF. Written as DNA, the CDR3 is TGTGCCAGCTCACCGGGACAGAATAGCAATCAGCCCCAGCATTTT.

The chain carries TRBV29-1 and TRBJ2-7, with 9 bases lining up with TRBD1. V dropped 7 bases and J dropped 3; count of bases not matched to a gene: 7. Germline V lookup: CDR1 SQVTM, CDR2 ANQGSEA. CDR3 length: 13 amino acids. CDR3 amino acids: CSATGTGIYEQYF. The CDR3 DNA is TGCAGCGCGACCGGGACAGGGATCTACGAGCAGTACTTC.